This TCR beta chain derives from a study of T-cell reconstitution after alpha-beta-depleted transplantation in children. General study points: It was reported that alpha-beta T cells came from several hundred expanded graft clones (about two months after transplant).

This clonotype was counted ten times or more. Its antigen is as yet unknown. Preparation of the TCRbeta library was carried out with unique molecular identifiers. TCRdb fed the PCR reads into MiXCR, producing one record per CDR3 protein. The profile shows around 500,000 distinct CDR3 sequences, about 21% of them singletons. V lost 1 base to trimming and J lost 4 bases, with 11 bases between them. The CDR3 extends over 15 amino acids. Sequencing was performed on PBMCs, mostly from graft donor cells, taken 360 days after TCRalphabeta/CD19-depleted stem cell transplant. The V call is TRBV12-3 or TRBV12-4, the J call TRBJ1-5; D unclear. The receptor was isolated from a boy under three years old who had a stem cell transplant for acute myeloid leukemia, so the T cells may come from the graft donor. The CDR3 here is CASSLGVRINQPQHF. In nucleotides, the CDR3 is TGTGCCAGCAGTTTAGGGGTCCGAATAAATCAGCCCCAGCATTTT.